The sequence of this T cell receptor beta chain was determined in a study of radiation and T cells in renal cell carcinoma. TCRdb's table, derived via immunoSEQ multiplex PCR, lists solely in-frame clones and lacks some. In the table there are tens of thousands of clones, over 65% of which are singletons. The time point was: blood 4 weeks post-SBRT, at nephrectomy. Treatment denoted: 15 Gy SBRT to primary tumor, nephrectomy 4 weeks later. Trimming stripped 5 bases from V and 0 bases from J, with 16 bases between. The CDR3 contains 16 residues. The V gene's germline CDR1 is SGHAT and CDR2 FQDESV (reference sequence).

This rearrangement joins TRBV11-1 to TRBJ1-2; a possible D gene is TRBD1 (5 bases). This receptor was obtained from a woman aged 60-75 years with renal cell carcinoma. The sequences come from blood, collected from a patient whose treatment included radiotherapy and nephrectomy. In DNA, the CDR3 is TGTGCCAGCAGCCCGGGAGGGGTCACAGCTAACTATGGCTACACCTTC. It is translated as CASSPGGVTANYGYTF.